What follows describes a single T cell receptor beta chain. What this receptor recognizes is not known. Base qualities were left out, and no much larger clone turns up one base away. Single viable CD3+CD4+CD8-CD45RO+ cells were sorted as memory CD4+ T cells on a FACSAria II. CMV serostatus was determined with a Roche Elecsys assay detecting serum IgG against CMV pp150, pp28, p38 and p52. Once the samples were thawed, total CD4+ T cells were enriched through positive selection using CD4 magnetic microbeads. The samples came from a different study that was designed specifically to examine the CD4+ T cell memory repertoire. Peripheral blood mononuclear cells were isolated and cryopreserved according to standard operating procedures, and serum was stored at -80 degrees C. CD3-PerCP (BW264/56), CD4-APC (RPA-T4), CD45RO-PE (UCHT1) and CD8-Pacific Orange (3B5) antibodies were used for staining, and non-viable cells were excluded with Sytox blue.

The record originates from a study of memory CD4+ T cells and cytomegalovirus serostatus (dated by TCRdb to about 2019). Broadly, across the study: A total of some 33 healthy Belgian adults, of whom 9 were CMV seropositive and 24 were CMV seronegative, were included in the cohort. To replicate a published TCR-based CMV serostatus classifier, the researchers sequenced the CD4+ memory TCRbeta repertoires of a Belgian cohort whose cytomegalovirus serostatus was known. Study-level results and caveats: Among the roughly 160 previously reported CMV-associated TCRbeta sequences, 60 to 70 showed up in the CD4+ memory repertoires, with each one found in between one and five individuals. For CMV serostatus prediction, a median bootstrapped AUC of about 0.96 was reached with the original framework, and a median bootstrapped AUC of approximately 0.92 was reached with a US-trained random forest. The results were interpreted as suggesting that the CMV-associated TCR signature is mostly present in the CD4+ memory repertoire. On the Belgian cohort, the classifier based on the original framework reached a median bootstrapped AUC of 0.95, with a 95% CI of 0.76-1.00. Only CD4+CD45RO+ memory cells were sequenced, unlike the original study, which covered naive and memory CD4+ and CD8+ populations.

Genomic DNA was extracted from sorted cells with the Quick-DNA Microprep Kit. TCRbeta DNA was amplified with the immunoSEQ hsTCRbeta kit following the manufacturer's protocol. TCRbeta libraries were sequenced on an Illumina MiSeq instrument. The study's own analysis went as follows. After out-of-frame sequences were removed, 2 million to 2.5 million distinct TCRbeta sequences remained, averaging around 70,000 per individual. Each individual was scored by the count of fewer than 200 previously reported CMV-associated TCRbeta sequences and the total productive distinct TCRbeta count. A beta-binomial model was reimplemented in Python, and scikit-learn random forests with default parameters were trained on data from the US cohort. Classifier performance on the Belgian cohort was reported as the median AUC with percentile confidence intervals calculated over 10,000 bootstrap iterations. Imported from immuneACCESS, the table was reduced by TCRdb to in-frame sequences with V and J called. These copies leave out some clones; in studies compared against another copy, an unresolved V gene accounts for under half, and the cause of the remainder is not known. V and J calls and clone size are given by that table; D and trimming were obtained from the DNA. The sample data list about 50,000 clones, and 60% to 80% of these were observed just once. The top ten constitute 0.5% to 0.65% of the sample.

This clonotype was obtained from an adult in good health and CMV-seronegative. Sequenced input: memory CD4+ T cells from blood.

Read as DNA, the sequence is TGTGCCAGCAATCACCCCCAATCAGATACGCAGTATTTT. This gives the protein CASNHPQSDTQYF. The V and J genes are TRBV6-6 and TRBJ2-3; the D gene cannot be resolved reliably. The V end loses 7 bases and the J end loses 4 bases, and a stretch of 12 bases separates them. The CDR3 starts with the cysteine, ends with the phenylalanine, and has 13 residues. Of the read, only the CDR3 DNA is kept; its 39 bases are in frame from base 1. CDR1 MNHNY and CDR2 SVGAGI were looked up in the germline V gene (reference sequence).